This T cell receptor (beta chain) came from a study of blood T cell repertoires in COVID-19. Study background: Material from acute and convalescent COVID-19 was sourced from the United States, Italy and Spain.

In the source study's methods: Amplification of reference gene primers was used by the study to estimate nucleated cell counts. Sequencing was performed with immunoSEQ multiplex PCR; in TCRdb, only in-frame clones are kept and a portion is missing. D and trimming were read from the DNA, whereas the V and J calls and clone size are those reported in that table. The table records tens of thousands of clones, more than 75% of them present only once. This CDR3 comprises 15 residues. Germline CDR1 is SNHLY and CDR2 is FYNNEI. V dropped 3 bases and J dropped 5; count of bases not matched to a gene: 6. This sequence originates from a human donor in a cohort sampled during active COVID-19. This chain joins TRBV2 and TRBJ2-2, with 7 bases fitting TRBD1. Sequencing was done on a sample of peripheral blood. The CDR3 spells CASSDRGRLTGELFF. CDR3 DNA sequence: TGTGCCAGCAGTGATAGGGGGCGTCTGACCGGGGAGCTGTTTTTT.